The sequence of this TCR beta chain was determined in a study of early T cells in non-severe SARS-CoV-2 infection. Study background: The sequenced material was bulk RNA from unsorted whole blood, and its chains were unpaired.

Unique molecular identifier tags were affixed to discrete cDNA molecules. TCRdb redid the calling of the 5' RACE reads with MiXCR, one entry per CDR3 protein. The profile shows just over 95,000 distinct CDR3 sequences, approximately 10% of them singletons. The study's findings and limits: VDJdb matching skewed toward anti-spike CD8 responses, missing private and CD4 specificities.

The V segment lost 5 bases and the J segment 3 bases; nucleotides outside the gene matches: 11. The CDR3 totals 16 residues. CDR1 and CDR2 from the germline V gene are MDHEN and SYDVKM. This clonotype was seen a few times. Its target is not known. Sequencing input: whole blood. This TCR came from an adult who was a healthcare worker with PCR-confirmed SARS-CoV-2 infection or an uninfected control (not recorded which). V is TRBV28 and J is TRBJ2-3; 7 nucleotides line up with TRBD2. The CDR3 coding sequence is TGTGCCAGCAGTCAATCCTTAGCGGGCCAAACAGATACGCAGTATTTT. Encoded protein: CASSQSLAGQTDTQYF. Filled out from reference TRBV28 and TRBJ2-3, the complete variable domain reads DVKVTQSSRYLVKRTGEKVFLECVQDMDHENMFWYRQDPGLGLRLIYFSYDVKMKEKGDIPEGYSVSREKKERFSLILESASTNQTSMYLCASSQSLAGQTDTQYFGPGTRLTVL.